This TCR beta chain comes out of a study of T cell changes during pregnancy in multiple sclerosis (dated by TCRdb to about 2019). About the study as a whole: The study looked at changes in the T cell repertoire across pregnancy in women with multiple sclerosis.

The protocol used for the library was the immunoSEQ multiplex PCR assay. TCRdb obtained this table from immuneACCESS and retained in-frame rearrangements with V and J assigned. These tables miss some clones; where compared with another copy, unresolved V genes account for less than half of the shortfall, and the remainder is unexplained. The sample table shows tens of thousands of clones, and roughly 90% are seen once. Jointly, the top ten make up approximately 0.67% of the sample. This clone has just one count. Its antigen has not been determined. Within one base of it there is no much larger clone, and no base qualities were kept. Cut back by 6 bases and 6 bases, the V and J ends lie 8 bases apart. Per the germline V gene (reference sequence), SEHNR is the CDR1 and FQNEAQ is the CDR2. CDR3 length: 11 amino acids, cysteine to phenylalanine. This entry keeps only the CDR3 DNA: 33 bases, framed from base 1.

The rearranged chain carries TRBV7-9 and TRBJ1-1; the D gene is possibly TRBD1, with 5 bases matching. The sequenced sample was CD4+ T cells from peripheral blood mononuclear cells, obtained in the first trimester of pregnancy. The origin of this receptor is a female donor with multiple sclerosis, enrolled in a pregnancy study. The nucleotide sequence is TGTGCCAGCAGGGAGGGGCCTGAAGCTTTCTTT. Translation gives CASREGPEAFF.